Listed here are 8 T cell receptor beta chains from one sample, sequenced in a study of spatial heterogeneity in lung cancer. This sample's time point: sample taken at primary tumor resection. Whole RNA came from tumor, nontumor lung or frozen PBMC and was sequenced without being sorted. TCRdb fed the 5' RACE reads into MiXCR, producing one record per CDR3 protein. Among 39,000 or so distinct CDR3 sequences listed, approximately 7.5% were seen once. Sample: PBMCs, taken at surgery. These receptors originate from a male donor with early-stage non-small cell lung cancer.

Many counts were recorded for this clonotype. The J gene is TRBJ1-4, the V gene TRBV29-1; D perhaps matches TRBD1 (6 bases). The CDR3 has 14 residues. V gave up 5 bases and J gave up 0 bases, with 10 bases separating them. Per the germline V gene, CDR1 is SQVTM and CDR2 is ANQGSEA. Here the CDR3 reads CSVSRQATNEKLFF. CDR3 bases: TGCAGCGTTTCTAGACAGGCAACTAATGAAAAACTGTTTTTT.

This clonotype showed up many times. The V call is TRBV5-1, the J call TRBJ1-1; D gene uncertain. The CDR3 is 13 amino acids. Germline V gives CDR1 SGHRS, CDR2 YFSETQ. The germline V and J ends were trimmed by 2 bases and 9 bases, with 14 bases remaining between them. In DNA, the CDR3 is TGCGCCAGCAGCTTCGGAACTCAGGCCCAAGCTTTCTTT. This encodes CASSFGTQAQAFF.

This clonotype was recorded many times. The genes are TRBV7-8 and TRBJ2-1; a possible D gene is TRBD2 (5 bases). This CDR3 region has 14 residues. V lost 3 bases and J 3 bases, leaving 9 bases between the germline ends. The germline CDR1 and CDR2 sequences are SGHVS and FQNEAQ. DNA for the CDR3: TGTGCCAGCAGCTTTGGACTGGGCTACAATGAGCAGTTCTTC. Translating it yields CASSFGLGYNEQFF.

Turning to this clonotype: This may be a read error: a much more frequent sequence differs by one nucleotide. This chain's CDR3 is CASSERGETLYF. For the CDR3, the DNA is TGTGCCAGCAGTGAAAGGGGTGAGACCCTGTACTTC. The chain has TRBV6-1 and TRBJ2-5, with D maybe TRBD1 (5 bases). CDR1 MNHNS and CDR2 SASEGT come from the germline V gene. This CDR3 comprises 12 residues.

A few counts support this clonotype. The V and J genes are TRBV4-2 and TRBJ2-1; 8 bases fit TRBD2. With 0 bases clipped from V and 3 bases from J, the junction kept 1 base outside the gene matches. Germline lookup yields CDR1 LGHNA and CDR2 YNFKEQ. The CDR3 is 15 amino acids. The CDR3 sequence: CASSQDREGYNEQFF. The CDR3 DNA follows: TGTGCCAGCAGCCAAGATCGGGAGGGCTACAATGAGCAGTTCTTC.

The chain uses TRBV20-1 and TRBJ2-7, with 13 positions matching TRBD2. The germline V gene encodes CDR1 DFQATT and CDR2 SNEGSKA (reference sequence). Germline trimming cut 0 bases from V and 3 bases from J; bases unmatched to any gene: 2. The CDR3 is 15 residues long. CDR3 DNA: TGCAGTGCTAGAGATCGGACTAGCGGGGGCTACGAGCAGTACTTC. Translation: CSARDRTSGGYEQYF.

This clonotype was detected ten times or more. The V gene is TRBV29-1, the J gene TRBJ1-1; D is undetermined. The V end lost 5 bases, the J end lost 1 base, and 14 bases lay between the germline ends. Germline loops: CDR1 SQVTM, CDR2 ANQGSEA. This CDR3 region has 14 residues. DNA of the CDR3: TGCAGCGTTCAAAGGGCGTTGTCGAACACTGAAGCTTTCTTT. Its translation is CSVQRALSNTEAFF.

This clonotype was counted a few times. The V and J genes are TRBV29-1 and TRBJ2-2, with D perhaps matching TRBD1 (5 bases). Trimming pared 4 bases from V and 3 bases from J, leaving 12 bases between. This CDR3 is 14 amino acids long. Germline V gives CDR1 SQVTM, CDR2 ANQGSEA. The CDR3 DNA sequence: TGCAGCGTTGCAGCAGGGAAATACACCGGGGAGCTGTTTTTT. This sequence encodes CSVAAGKYTGELFF.